This T cell receptor (beta chain) was identified in a study of CD8+ T cells in alopecia areata. The CDR3 length is 16 residues. The germline CDR1 and CDR2 sequences are SGHRS and YFSETQ. V lost 2 bases, J lost 3 bases, and 8 bases stayed unmatched. RNA extraction was followed by reverse transcription into cDNA, which acted as the sequencing template. Assay used: immunoSEQ multiplex PCR; TCRdb lists only in-frame clones, some missing. The repertoire consists of about 180,000 clones, with 40% to 65% occurring once and the leading ten covering around 10%. Treatment in this sample: oral pan-JAK inhibitor, 5-10 mg twice daily. This clone has only a few counts.

The J gene is TRBJ2-3, the V gene TRBV5-1, with TRBD2 identical over 8 bases. The TCR sequence derives from a human donor with alopecia areata. Here the sequenced sample was CD8+ T cells sorted from blood, taken at roughly week 53, from a patient treated with tofacitinib. The CDR3 coding sequence is TGCGCCAGCAGCTTTGCAAGCGGGGGAGAGACAGATACGCAGTATTTT. It is translated as CASSFASGGETDTQYF.